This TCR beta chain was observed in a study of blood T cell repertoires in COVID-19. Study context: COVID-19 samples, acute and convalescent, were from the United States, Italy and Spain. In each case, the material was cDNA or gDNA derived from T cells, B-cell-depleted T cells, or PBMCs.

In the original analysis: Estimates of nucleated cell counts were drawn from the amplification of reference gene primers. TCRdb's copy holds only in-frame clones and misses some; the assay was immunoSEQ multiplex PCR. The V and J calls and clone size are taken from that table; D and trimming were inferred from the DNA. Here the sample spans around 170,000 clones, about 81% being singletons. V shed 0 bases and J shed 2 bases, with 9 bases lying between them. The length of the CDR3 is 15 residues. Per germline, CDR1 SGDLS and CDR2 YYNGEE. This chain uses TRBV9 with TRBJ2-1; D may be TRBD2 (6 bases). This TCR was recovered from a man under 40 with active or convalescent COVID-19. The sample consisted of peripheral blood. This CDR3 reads CASSVAGSPYNEQFF. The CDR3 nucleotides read TGTGCCAGCAGCGTAGCCGGGAGCCCCTACAATGAGCAGTTCTTC. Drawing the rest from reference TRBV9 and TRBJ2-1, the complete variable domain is DSGVTQTPKHLITATGQRVTLRCSPRSGDLSVYWYQQSLDQGLQFLIQYYNGEERAKGNILERFSAQQFPDLHSELNLSSLELGDSALYFCASSVAGSPYNEQFFGPGTRLTVL.